Presented here are 17 T cell receptor beta chains from one specimen sequenced in a study of shared clonotypes between healthy human individuals. TCRdb keeps only in-frame clones here, not all; method: immunoSEQ multiplex PCR. The table lists 2 million to 3 million clones, over 85% of them singletons. The sample taken for sequencing was naive CD4+ T cells from PBMCs. The subset is: CD45RA+ positively selected. These receptors all stem from a man younger than 35 in good health. Some clones in this sample may be carry-over from other donors' samples.

This chain links TRBV5-8 with TRBJ1-5; D gene uncertain. V dropped 0 bases and J dropped 2 bases, with 6 bases sitting between them. There are 14 residues in the CDR3. Germline assignment: CDR1 SGHTS and CDR2 YDEGEE. The CDR3 region is CASSLGPGNQPQHF. CDR3 DNA sequence: TGTGCCAGCAGCTTGGGTCCGGGCAATCAGCCCCAGCATTTT.

Note on this clone: The sample has other DNA sequences that encode this CDR3 too. The rearrangement uses TRBV28 and TRBJ1-6, with D unresolved. V shed 3 bases and J shed 10 bases, with 7 bases lying between them. The CDR3 extends over 12 amino acids. CDR1 and CDR2 (germline): MDHEN, SYDVKM. In nucleotides, the CDR3 is TGTGCCAGCAGTTTGTCCAGCTCACCCCTCCACTTT. Protein product: CASSLSSSPLHF.

The chain couples TRBV5-1 to TRBJ1-3; weak D call: TRBD1 (5 bases). Germline assignment: CDR1 SGHRS and CDR2 YFSETQ. Trimming took off 4 bases at V and 0 bases at J, with 17 bases between the two ends. This CDR3 comprises 17 residues. CDR3 in amino acids: CASSAAGPSSSGNTIYF. The CDR3, as DNA: TGCGCCAGCAGCGCTGCAGGGCCATCTTCCTCTGGAAACACCATATATTTT.

This clone showed up just a few times. A much larger clone lies one base from this, so it may be a read error. The same CDR3 is also encoded by other DNA sequences in this sample. V and J are TRBV7-3 and TRBJ1-1, with a possible D match to TRBD1 (5 bases). The CDR3 extends over 13 amino acids. Germline V gene data show CDR1 as SGHTA and CDR2 as FQGTGA. V lost 2 bases, J lost 2 bases, and 6 bases lay in between. This chain's CDR3 is CASSLDRNTEAFF. The CDR3 region has the DNA TGTGCCAGCAGCTTAGACAGAAACACTGAAGCTTTCTTT.

This clone appeared a few times. J is TRBJ1-5 and V is TRBV30; TRBD1 aligns across 8 bases. Germline loops: CDR1 GTSNPN, CDR2 SVGIG (reference sequence). This CDR3 has 13 amino acids. The V and J ends lost 5 bases and 4 bases, in that order; junction bases with no gene match: 4. CDR3 in DNA: TGTGCCTGGGGCCAGGGGGCAAATCAGCCCCAGCATTTT. Protein product: CAWGQGANQPQHF.

This chain uses TRBV28 with TRBJ1-4, with D hard to call. Germline V gene sequence: CDR1 MDHEN, CDR2 SYDVKM. The ends were cut back, 11 bases at V and 2 bases at J, with 15 bases in the middle. The CDR3 has 14 amino acids. CDR3 bases: TGTGCCTCAAGGGCCCCGAGGACTAATGAAAAACTGTTTTTT. It encodes CASRAPRTNEKLFF.

The chain carries TRBV28 and TRBJ1-3, with D possibly TRBD1 on 6 matching bases. The V end lost 4 bases, the J end lost 0 bases, and 19 bases lay between the germline ends. CDR3 length: 18 amino acids. In germline, CDR1 is MDHEN, CDR2 SYDVKM. DNA for the CDR3: TGTGCCAGCAGTTACCGGGACAAACGTTCTGACTCTGGAAACACCATATATTTT. Protein: CASSYRDKRSDSGNTIYF.

This chain joins TRBV23-1 and TRBJ2-5; 8 bases match TRBD1. TRBV23-1 counts as an open reading frame of uncertain function. Unmatched junction bases numbered 15, after V lost 3 bases and J lost 3 bases. The CDR3 covers 18 residues. CDR3 region: CASSHVEPGQALKETQYF. The CDR3 DNA sequence: TGCGCCAGCAGTCATGTCGAACCGGGACAGGCGCTCAAAGAGACCCAGTACTTC.

This clone was seen a few times. Other DNA sequences in the sample encode the same CDR3. This rearrangement joins TRBV7-2 to TRBJ1-2; 7 nucleotides agree with TRBD1. This CDR3 contains 14 residues. V lost 1 base and J lost 5; bases outside the gene matches: 4. Germline V lookup: CDR1 SGHTA, CDR2 FQGNSA. The CDR3: CASSLGQGRYGYTF. Here the CDR3 DNA reads TGTGCCAGCAGCTTAGGACAGGGTCGGTATGGCTACACCTTC. The whole variable domain, filled in from reference TRBV7-2 and TRBJ1-2, reads GAGVSQSPSNKVTEKGKDVELRCDPISGHTALYWYRQSLGQGLEFLIYFQGNSAPDKSGLPSDRFSAERTGGSVSTLTIQRTQQEDSAVYLCASSLGQGRYGYTFGSGTRLTVV.

V is TRBV4-1 and J is TRBJ2-1; 9 bases are a match to TRBD1. J gave up 6 bases and V 4 bases, and 16 bases lay outside the gene matches. This CDR3 comprises 18 residues. Germline assignment: CDR1 MGHRA and CDR2 YSYEKL. CDR3 DNA: TGCGCCAGCAGCCGCCTCCTAGGGGGGACAGGGTTGCGCAATGAGCAGTTCTTC. It yields the protein CASSRLLGGTGLRNEQFF.

The chain joins TRBV9 to TRBJ1-3; D is uncertain. The CDR3 is 15 residues long. Trimming left V 0 bases short and J 0 bases short, with 7 bases between. Germline V gene data show CDR1 as SGDLS and CDR2 as YYNGEE. CDR3 bases: TGTGCCAGCAGCGTAGACAGCGTCTCTGGAAACACCATATATTTT. Residues: CASSVDSVSGNTIYF.

The chain uses TRBV6-1 and TRBJ1-5; D is unclear. Germline V gene sequence: CDR1 MNHNS, CDR2 SASEGT. This CDR3 has 15 residues. V was trimmed by 9 bases and J by 2 bases, leaving 17 bases between them. CDR3 nucleotide sequence: TGTGCCAGTAATATGGATCGTCGGGGCAATCAGCCCCAGCATTTT. It encodes CASNMDRRGNQPQHF.

V and J are TRBV28 and TRBJ2-1, with 7 bases that match TRBD2. CDR3 length equals 14 residues. The germline V gene has CDR1 MDHEN and CDR2 SYDVKM. V dropped 4 bases and J dropped 11; count of bases not matched to a gene: 11. The CDR3 here is CASSSTLANTKQFF. CDR3 nucleotides: TGTGCCAGCAGTTCAACACTAGCGAATACTAAGCAGTTCTTC.

The chain carries TRBV2 and TRBJ2-2; the D gene is possibly TRBD2 (5 bases). The V gene's germline CDR1 is SNHLY and CDR2 FYNNEI. Trimming took 3 bases from V and 6 from J, leaving 11 bases between them. There are 14 residues in the CDR3. Here the CDR3 DNA reads TGTGCCAGCAGTGACGGGGTCTTGGCCGGGGAGCTGTTTTTT. Translating it yields CASSDGVLAGELFF.

This clone was observed once. J is TRBJ1-1 and V is TRBV28; no firm D call. The V end lost 5 bases, the J end lost 8 bases, and 12 bases lay between the germline ends. This CDR3 is 12 amino acids long. Germline CDR1 and CDR2: MDHEN and SYDVKM. The CDR3: CASSRPGLEAFF. The CDR3 DNA reads TGTGCCAGCAGTCGACCCGGGCTGGAAGCTTTCTTT. The variable domain in full, with the rest retrieved from reference TRBV28 and TRBJ1-1, is DVKVTQSSRYLVKRTGEKVFLECVQDMDHENMFWYRQDPGLGLRLIYFSYDVKMKEKGDIPEGYSVSREKKERFSLILESASTNQTSMYLCASSRPGLEAFFGQGTRLTVV.

V is TRBV11-1 and J is TRBJ1-1; 7 bases map to TRBD1. The V and J ends lost 1 base and 5 bases, in that order; junction bases with no gene match: 10. CDR1 and CDR2 from the germline V gene are SGHAT and FQDESV (reference sequence). The CDR3 has 16 residues. CDR3 coding DNA: TGTGCCAGCAGCTTAGGGGGACCCCAGGGGGTTACTGAAGCTTTCTTT. Amino acid sequence: CASSLGGPQGVTEAFF.

The J gene is TRBJ2-5, the V gene TRBV7-3; 11 nucleotides agree with TRBD2. Germline V gives CDR1 SGHTA, CDR2 FQGTGA. The trim removed 2 bases at V and 5 bases at J, leaving 13 bases unmatched. The CDR3 sequence is 18 residues long. The CDR3 region has the DNA TGTGCCAGCAGCTTATCCCCGTTTAGCGGGAGGGCAGGGGAGACCCAGTACTTC. This gives the protein CASSLSPFSGRAGETQYF. The variable domain in full, completed from reference TRBV7-3 and TRBJ2-5, reads GAGVSQTPSNKVTEKGKYVELRCDPISGHTALYWYRQSLGQGPEFLIYFQGTGAADDSGLPNDRFFAVRPEGSVSTLKIQRTERGDSAVYLCASSLSPFSGRAGETQYFGPGTRLLVL.